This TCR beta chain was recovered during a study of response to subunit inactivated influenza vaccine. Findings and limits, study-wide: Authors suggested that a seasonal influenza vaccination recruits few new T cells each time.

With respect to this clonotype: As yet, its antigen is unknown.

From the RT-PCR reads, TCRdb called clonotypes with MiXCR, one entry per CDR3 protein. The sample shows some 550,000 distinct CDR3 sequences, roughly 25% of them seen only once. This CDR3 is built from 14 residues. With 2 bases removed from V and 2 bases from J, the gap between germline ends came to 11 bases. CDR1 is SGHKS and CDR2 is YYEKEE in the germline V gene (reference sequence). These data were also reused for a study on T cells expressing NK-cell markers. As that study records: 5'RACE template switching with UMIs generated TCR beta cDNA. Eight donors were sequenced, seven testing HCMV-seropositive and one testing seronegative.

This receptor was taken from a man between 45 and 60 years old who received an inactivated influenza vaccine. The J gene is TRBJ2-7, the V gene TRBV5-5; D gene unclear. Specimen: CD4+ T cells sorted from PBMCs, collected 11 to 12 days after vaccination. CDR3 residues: CASSFGGSAYEQYF. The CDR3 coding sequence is TGTGCCAGCAGCTTTGGCGGTTCGGCCTACGAGCAGTACTTC.